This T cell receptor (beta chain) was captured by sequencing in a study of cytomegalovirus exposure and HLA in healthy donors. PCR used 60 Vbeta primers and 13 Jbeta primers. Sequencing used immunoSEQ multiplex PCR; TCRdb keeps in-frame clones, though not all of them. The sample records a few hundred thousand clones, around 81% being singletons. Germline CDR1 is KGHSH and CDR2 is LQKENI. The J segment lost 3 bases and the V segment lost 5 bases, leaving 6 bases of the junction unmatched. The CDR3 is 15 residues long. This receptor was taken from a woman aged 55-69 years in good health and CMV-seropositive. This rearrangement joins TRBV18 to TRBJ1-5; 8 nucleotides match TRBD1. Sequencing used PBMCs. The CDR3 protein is CASSSQGATNQPQHF. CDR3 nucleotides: TGTGCCAGCTCATCTCAGGGGGCGACCAATCAGCCCCAGCATTTT.